The clone carrying this T cell receptor (beta chain) appeared a single time. In the authors' methods: The assay estimated nucleated cells by amplifying reference gene primers. Some clones are missing from TCRdb's copy, which holds only in-frame ones; the method was immunoSEQ multiplex PCR. That table gives V, J and clone size, and the DNA gave D and trimming. In the table there are approximately 31,000 clones, about 89% of which are singletons. Germline V gene lookup returns CDR1 DFQATT and CDR2 SNEGSKA (reference sequence). The CDR3 runs 11 residues. This sample is drawn from a study of blood T cell repertoires in COVID-19. Study-wide context: In each case, the material was cDNA or gDNA derived from T cells, B-cell-depleted T cells, or PBMCs.

The TCR originated in a human donor with active COVID-19. The donor label of this sample is uncertain. Source material: peripheral blood. The genes are TRBV20-1 and TRBJ2-3; D may be TRBD2 (7 bases). This CDR3 is CAGGPGDTQYF. CDR3 sequence (DNA): TGCGCCGGGGGGCCCGGAGATACGCAGTATTTT.